This TCR beta chain was captured by sequencing in a study of response to subunit inactivated influenza vaccine. To note about this clonotype: What it recognizes is unknown.

Study conclusions and caveats: Authors suggested each seasonal flu vaccination may recruit only limited numbers of new T cells.

From the RT-PCR reads, TCRdb called clonotypes with MiXCR, one entry per CDR3 protein. This table has approximately 700,000 distinct CDR3 sequences, approximately 14% appearing once. The CDR3 runs 13 residues. V dropped 7 bases and J dropped 1; count of bases not matched to a gene: 3. CDR1 and CDR2 from the germline V gene are SGHVS and FQNEAQ. The genes are TRBV7-8 and TRBJ2-7; 8 nucleotides line up with TRBD1. The source was PBMCs from blood, collected roughly 13 days after vaccination. This receptor was identified in a man between 45 and 60 years old who received an inactivated influenza vaccine. The CDR3 bases are TGTGCCAGCACCCGGGACAGGTCCTACGAGCAGTACTTC. The encoded protein is CASTRDRSYEQYF.